Below are 2 T cell receptor beta chains sequenced from a single sample in a study of blood T cell repertoires in COVID-19. TCRdb's table, derived via immunoSEQ multiplex PCR, lists solely in-frame clones and lacks some. The sample consists of 150,000 or so clones, around 83% of them appearing once. Sequencing used PBMCs or T cells enriched from blood (not recorded which). The receptors originated from a man aged 50 to 59 who had recovered from COVID-19.

The table lists this clone with a count of one. The chain carries TRBV7-6 and TRBJ1-2; TRBD1 might be the D (6 bases). The CDR3 consists of 14 residues. Germline V gene data show CDR1 as SGHVS and CDR2 as FNYEAQ. V dropped 1 base and J dropped 1 base, with 7 bases sitting between them. CDR3 sequence reads: CASSLGTDNYGYTF. CDR3 coding DNA: TGTGCCAGCAGCTTAGGGACAGATAACTATGGCTACACCTTC.

This clone was observed a few times. The chain employs TRBV5-1 and TRBJ1-5, with 8 positions matching TRBD1. Germline assignment: CDR1 SGHRS and CDR2 YFSETQ. Trimming took 4 bases from V and 7 from J; bases not matched to a gene: 10. This CDR3 region has 15 residues. The CDR3 is CASSPGQGRAQPQHF. The CDR3 DNA reads as TGCGCCAGCAGCCCCGGACAGGGTAGGGCCCAGCCCCAGCATTTT.